The rows below give T cell receptor beta chains drawn from one sample of a study of blood T cell repertoires in COVID-19. Generated by immunoSEQ multiplex PCR, the TCRdb table keeps only in-frame clones and is missing some. The table lists fewer than 200,000 clones, around four fifths of them singletons. The sequencing sample was made of peripheral blood. These receptors were collected from a man aged 35-49 years who had recovered from COVID-19. Both conserved end residues are part of each CDR3.

j_call	v_call	cdr3_aa
TRBJ1-2	TRBV20-1	CSASPGTGVRGYTF
TRBJ2-7	TRBV19	CASSSGTGTPYEQYF
TRBJ2-7	TRBV27	CASSLIGAETNYEQYF
TRBJ2-7	TRBV5-6	CASSLAGQGLLYEQYF
TRBJ2-5	TRBV4-1	CASSQDRLEETQYF
TRBJ2-1	TRBV12-5	CASGLSGGAQFF
TRBJ2-3	TRBV7-9	CASSPPHTDTQYF
TRBJ2-3	TRBV29-1	CSAKKRITNTDTQYF
TRBJ2-7	TRBV18	CASSPPGQGASEQYF
TRBJ2-7	TRBV5-4	CASSLEGGSYEQYF
TRBJ1-2	TRBV5-5	CASSLRGQGYGYTF
TRBJ2-3	TRBV6-2/TRBV6-3	CASSYTSGGADTQYF
TRBJ2-7	TRBV4-3	CASSQEWTSYYEQYF
TRBJ2-5	TRBV15	CATSRDLDGGQETQYF
TRBJ2-1	TRBV9	CASSPTGLAGGRSYNEQFF
TRBJ1-1	TRBV2	CASRPLDSNTEAFF
TRBJ2-1	TRBV28	CASSFSAGEQFF
TRBJ2-1	TRBV4-3	CASSQDPWTLRGGNEQFF
TRBJ2-1	TRBV9	CASSVGTGHLREQFF
TRBJ2-7	TRBV5-4	CASSPSGSPYEQYF
TRBJ2-3	TRBV5-5	CASSRSEGGTDTQYF
TRBJ2-7	TRBV30	CAWVDSYEQYF